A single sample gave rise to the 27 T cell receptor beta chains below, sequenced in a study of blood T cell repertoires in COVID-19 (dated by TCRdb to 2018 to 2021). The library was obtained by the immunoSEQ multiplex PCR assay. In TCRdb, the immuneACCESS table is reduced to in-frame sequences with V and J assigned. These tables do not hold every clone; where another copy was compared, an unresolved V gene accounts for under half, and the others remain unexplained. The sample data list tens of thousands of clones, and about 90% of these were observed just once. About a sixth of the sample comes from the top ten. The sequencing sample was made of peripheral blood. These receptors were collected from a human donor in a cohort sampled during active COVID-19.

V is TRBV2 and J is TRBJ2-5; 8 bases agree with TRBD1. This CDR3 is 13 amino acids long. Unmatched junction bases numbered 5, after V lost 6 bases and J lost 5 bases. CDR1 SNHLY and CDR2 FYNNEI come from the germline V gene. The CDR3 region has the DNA TGTGCCAGCAGCCCGAACAGGGGGGAGACCCAGTACTTC. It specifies CASSPNRGETQYF. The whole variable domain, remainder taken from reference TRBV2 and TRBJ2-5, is EPEVTQTPSHQVTQMGQEVILRCVPISNHLYFYWYRQILGQKVEFLVSFYNNEISEKSEIFDDQFSVERPDGSNFTLKIRSTKLEDSAMYFCASSPNRGETQYFGPGTRLLVL.

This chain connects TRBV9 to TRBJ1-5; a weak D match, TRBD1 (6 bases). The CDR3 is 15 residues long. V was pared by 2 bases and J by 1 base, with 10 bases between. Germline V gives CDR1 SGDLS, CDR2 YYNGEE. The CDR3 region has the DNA TGTGCCAGCAGCGTCCAGGGGTTGAGCAATCAGCCCCAGCATTTT. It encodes CASSVQGLSNQPQHF.

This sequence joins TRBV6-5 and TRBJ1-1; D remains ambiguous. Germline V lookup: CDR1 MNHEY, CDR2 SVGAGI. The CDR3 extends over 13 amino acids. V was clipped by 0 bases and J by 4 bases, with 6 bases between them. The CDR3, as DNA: TGTGCCAGCAGTTACTCGGGGAGCACTGAAGCTTTCTTT. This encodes CASSYSGSTEAFF.

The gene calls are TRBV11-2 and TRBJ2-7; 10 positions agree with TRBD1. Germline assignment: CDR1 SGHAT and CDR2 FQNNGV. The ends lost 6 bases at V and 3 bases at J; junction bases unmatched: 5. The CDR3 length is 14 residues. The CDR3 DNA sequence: TGTGCCAGCAGTAGAAGGGACAGGGGCTACGAGCAGTACTTC. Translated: CASSRRDRGYEQYF.

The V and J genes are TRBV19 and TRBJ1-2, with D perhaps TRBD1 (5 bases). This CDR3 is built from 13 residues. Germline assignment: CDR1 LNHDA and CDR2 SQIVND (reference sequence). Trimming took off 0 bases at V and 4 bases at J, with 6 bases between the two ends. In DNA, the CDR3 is TGTGCCAGTAGTATAGAAGGGGCCTATGGCTACACCTTC. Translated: CASSIEGAYGYTF.

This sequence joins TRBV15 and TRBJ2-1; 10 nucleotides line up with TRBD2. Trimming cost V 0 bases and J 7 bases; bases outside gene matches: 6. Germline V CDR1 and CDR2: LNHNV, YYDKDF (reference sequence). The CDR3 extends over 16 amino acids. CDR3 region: CATSRDLGLASNEQFF. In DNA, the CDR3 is TGTGCCACCAGCAGAGATCTGGGACTAGCGAGTAATGAGCAGTTCTTC.

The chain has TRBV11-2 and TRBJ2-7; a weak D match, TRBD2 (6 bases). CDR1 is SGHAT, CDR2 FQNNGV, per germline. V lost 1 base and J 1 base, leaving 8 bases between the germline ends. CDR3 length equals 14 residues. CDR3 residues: CASSLVEGSYEQYF. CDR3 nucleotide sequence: TGTGCCAGCAGCTTAGTGGAGGGGTCCTACGAGCAGTACTTC.

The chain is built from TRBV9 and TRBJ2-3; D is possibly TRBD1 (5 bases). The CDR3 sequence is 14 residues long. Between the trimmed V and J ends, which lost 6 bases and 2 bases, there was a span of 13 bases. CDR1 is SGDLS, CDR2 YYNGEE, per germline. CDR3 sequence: CASKVGEFTDTQYF. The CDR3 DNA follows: TGTGCCAGCAAGGTAGGGGAATTCACAGATACGCAGTATTTT.

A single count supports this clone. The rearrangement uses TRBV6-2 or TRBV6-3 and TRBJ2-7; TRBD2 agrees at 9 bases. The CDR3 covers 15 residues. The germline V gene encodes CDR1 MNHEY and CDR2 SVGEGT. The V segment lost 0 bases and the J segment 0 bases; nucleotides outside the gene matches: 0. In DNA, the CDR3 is TGTGCCAGCAGTTACTCTAGCGGGAGCTCCTACGAGCAGTACTTC. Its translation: CASSYSSGSSYEQYF.

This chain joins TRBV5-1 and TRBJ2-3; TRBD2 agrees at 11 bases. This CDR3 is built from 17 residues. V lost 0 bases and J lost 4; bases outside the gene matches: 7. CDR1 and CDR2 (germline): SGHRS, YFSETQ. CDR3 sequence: CASSLAGSGGAADTQYF. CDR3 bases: TGCGCCAGCAGCTTGGCCGGTAGCGGGGGGGCGGCAGATACGCAGTATTTT.

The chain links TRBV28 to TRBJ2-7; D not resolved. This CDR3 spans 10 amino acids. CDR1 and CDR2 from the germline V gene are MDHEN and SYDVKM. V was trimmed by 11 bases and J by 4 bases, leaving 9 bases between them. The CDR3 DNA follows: TGTGCCGCTTCGGGTTACGAGCAGTACTTC. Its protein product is CAASGYEQYF.

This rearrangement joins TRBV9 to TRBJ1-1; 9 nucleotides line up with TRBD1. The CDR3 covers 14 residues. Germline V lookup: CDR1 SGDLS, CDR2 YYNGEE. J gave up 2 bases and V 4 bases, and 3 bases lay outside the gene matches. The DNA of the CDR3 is TGTGCCAGCAGCCGGGACAGGGTTAACACTGAAGCTTTCTTT. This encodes CASSRDRVNTEAFF.

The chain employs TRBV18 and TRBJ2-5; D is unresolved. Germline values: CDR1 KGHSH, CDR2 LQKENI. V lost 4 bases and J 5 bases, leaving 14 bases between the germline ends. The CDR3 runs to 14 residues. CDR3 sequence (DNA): TGTGCCAGCTCACGTGACCAAGGCAGGGAGACCCAGTACTTC. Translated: CASSRDQGRETQYF.

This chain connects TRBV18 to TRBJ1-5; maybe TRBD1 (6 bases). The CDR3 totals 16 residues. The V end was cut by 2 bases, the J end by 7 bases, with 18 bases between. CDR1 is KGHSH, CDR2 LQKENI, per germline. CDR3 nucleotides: TGTGCCAGCTCACCAGCGGGAGGGGGTGGGGACCAGCCCCAGCATTTT. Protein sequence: CASSPAGGGGDQPQHF.

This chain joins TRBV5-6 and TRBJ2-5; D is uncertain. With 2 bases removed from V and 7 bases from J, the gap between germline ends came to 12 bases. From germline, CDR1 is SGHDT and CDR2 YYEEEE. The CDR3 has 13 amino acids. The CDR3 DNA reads TGTGCCAGCAGCTTTTCTGGCTACAGGACCCAGTACTTC. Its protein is CASSFSGYRTQYF.

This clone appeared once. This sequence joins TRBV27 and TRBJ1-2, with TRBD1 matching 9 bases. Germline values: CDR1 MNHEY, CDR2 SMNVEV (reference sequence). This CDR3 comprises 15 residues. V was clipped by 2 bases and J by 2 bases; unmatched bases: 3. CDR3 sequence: CASSLTGTGNYGYTF. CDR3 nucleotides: TGTGCCAGCAGTTTAACCGGGACAGGGAACTATGGCTACACCTTC.

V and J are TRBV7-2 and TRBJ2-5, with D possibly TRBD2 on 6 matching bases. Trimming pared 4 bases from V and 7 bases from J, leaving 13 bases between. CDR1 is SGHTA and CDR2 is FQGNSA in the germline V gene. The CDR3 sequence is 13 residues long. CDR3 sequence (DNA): TGTGCCAGCAGCTCCCGGACTACGGGGACCCAGTACTTC. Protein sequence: CASSSRTTGTQYF.

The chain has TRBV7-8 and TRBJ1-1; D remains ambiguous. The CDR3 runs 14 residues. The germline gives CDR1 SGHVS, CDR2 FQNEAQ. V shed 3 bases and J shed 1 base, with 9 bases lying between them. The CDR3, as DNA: TGTGCCAGCAGCTTGGAGCTACCGAACACTGAAGCTTTCTTT. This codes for CASSLELPNTEAFF.

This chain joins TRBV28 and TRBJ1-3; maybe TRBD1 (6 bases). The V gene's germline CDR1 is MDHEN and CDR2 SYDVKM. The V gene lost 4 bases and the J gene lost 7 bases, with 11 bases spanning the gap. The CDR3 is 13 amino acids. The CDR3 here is CASSSPDRNTIYF. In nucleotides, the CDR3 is TGTGCCAGCAGTTCACCCGACAGGAACACCATATATTTT.

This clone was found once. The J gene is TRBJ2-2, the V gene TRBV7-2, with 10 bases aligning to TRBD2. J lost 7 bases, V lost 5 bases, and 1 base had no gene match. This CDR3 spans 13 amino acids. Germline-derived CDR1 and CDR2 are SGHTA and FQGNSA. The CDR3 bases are TGTGCCAGCAGCCCTAGCGGGGGCGGGGAGCTGTTTTTT. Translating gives CASSPSGGGELFF.

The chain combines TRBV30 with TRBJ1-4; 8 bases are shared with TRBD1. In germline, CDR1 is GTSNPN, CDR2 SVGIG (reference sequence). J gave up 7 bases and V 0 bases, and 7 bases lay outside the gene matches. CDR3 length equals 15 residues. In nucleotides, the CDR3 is TGTGCCTGGAGTGTTGGTGGACAGGGAGGTGAAAAACTGTTTTTT. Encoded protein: CAWSVGGQGGEKLFF.

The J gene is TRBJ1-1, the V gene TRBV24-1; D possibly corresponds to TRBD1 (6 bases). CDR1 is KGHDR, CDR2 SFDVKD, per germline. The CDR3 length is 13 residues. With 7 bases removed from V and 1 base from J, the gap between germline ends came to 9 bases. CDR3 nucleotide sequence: TGTGCCACCAGGCGGACAGCGAACACTGAAGCTTTCTTT. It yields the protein CATRRTANTEAFF.

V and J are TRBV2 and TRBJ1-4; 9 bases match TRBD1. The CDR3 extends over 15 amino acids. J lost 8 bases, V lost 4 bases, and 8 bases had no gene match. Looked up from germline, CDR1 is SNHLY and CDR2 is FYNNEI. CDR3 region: CASSVGDRVGEKLFF. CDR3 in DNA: TGTGCCAGCAGTGTAGGGGACAGGGTCGGCGAAAAACTGTTTTTT. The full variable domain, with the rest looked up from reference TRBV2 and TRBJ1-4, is EPEVTQTPSHQVTQMGQEVILRCVPISNHLYFYWYRQILGQKVEFLVSFYNNEISEKSEIFDDQFSVERPDGSNFTLKIRSTKLEDSAMYFCASSVGDRVGEKLFFGSGTQLSVL.

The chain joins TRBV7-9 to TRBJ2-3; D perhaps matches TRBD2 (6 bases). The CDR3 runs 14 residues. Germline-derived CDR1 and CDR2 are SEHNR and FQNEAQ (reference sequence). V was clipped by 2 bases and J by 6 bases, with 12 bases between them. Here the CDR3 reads CASSLLGLSDTQYF. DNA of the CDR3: TGTGCCAGCAGCTTATTAGGACTATCCGATACGCAGTATTTT.

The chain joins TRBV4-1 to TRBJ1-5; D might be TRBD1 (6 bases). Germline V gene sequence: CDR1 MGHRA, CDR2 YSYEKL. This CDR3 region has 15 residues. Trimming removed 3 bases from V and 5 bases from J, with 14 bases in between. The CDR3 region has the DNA TGCGCCAGCAGCCACGGGACACCCAATTATCAGCCCCAGCATTTT. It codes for CASSHGTPNYQPQHF.

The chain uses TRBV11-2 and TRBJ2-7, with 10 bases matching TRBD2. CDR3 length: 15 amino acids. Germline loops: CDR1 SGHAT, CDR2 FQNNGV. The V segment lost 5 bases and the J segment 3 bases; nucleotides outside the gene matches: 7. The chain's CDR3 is CASSAYSGGFYEQYF. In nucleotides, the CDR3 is TGTGCCAGCAGCGCTTATAGCGGGGGGTTCTACGAGCAGTACTTC.

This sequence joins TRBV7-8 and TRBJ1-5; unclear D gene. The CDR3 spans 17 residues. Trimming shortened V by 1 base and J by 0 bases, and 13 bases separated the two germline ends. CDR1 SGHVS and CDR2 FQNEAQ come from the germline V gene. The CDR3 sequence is CASSLGVQRDSNQPQHF. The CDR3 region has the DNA TGTGCCAGCAGCTTAGGAGTCCAGAGGGATAGCAATCAGCCCCAGCATTTT.